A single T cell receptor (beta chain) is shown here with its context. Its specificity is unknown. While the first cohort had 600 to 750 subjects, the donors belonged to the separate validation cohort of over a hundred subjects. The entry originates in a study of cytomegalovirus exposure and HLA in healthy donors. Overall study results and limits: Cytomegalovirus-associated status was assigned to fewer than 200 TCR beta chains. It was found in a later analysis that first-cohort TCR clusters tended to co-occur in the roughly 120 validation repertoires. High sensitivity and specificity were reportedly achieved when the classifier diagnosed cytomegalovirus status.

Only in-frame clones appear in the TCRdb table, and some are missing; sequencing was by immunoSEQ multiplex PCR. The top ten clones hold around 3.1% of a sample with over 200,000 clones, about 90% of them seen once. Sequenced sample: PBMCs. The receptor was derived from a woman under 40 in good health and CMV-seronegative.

In DNA, the CDR3 is TGCAGTGCCATTGACACGCCCGAAGCTTTCTTT. Translation gives CSAIDTPEAFF. The chain is built from TRBV20-1 and TRBJ1-1, with no clear D. The CDR3 spans 11 residues. Deletions cut 6 bases from V and 8 bases from J, with 13 bases between. Germline CDR1 and CDR2: DFQATT and SNEGSKA (reference sequence).